Listed below are T cell receptor beta chains from one sample, sequenced in a study of T cell changes during pregnancy in multiple sclerosis. Using immunoSEQ multiplex PCR, the repertoire was profiled, and TCRdb retains in-frame clones only, with some absent. Among under 65,000 clones listed, over 90% were seen once. The input for sequencing was CD8+ T cells from peripheral blood mononuclear cells, taken in the third trimester of pregnancy. Receptors originate from a female donor with multiple sclerosis, enrolled in a pregnancy study. Each CDR3 is given with its conserved first and last residue.

j_gene,v_gene,len,CDR3aa
TRBJ1-2,TRBV7-8,14,CASTPEWQSYGYTF
TRBJ1-2,TRBV28,13,CASRMGGWHGYTF
TRBJ1-1,TRBV5-4,12,CASSLEGAGAFF
TRBJ1-2,TRBV10-1,12,CASTTGIYGYTF
TRBJ2-3,TRBV10-2,14,CASSDGTRTDTQYF
TRBJ1-2,TRBV25-1,16,CASSERETRENYGYTF
TRBJ2-1,TRBV30,12,CAWSGLAGEQFF
TRBJ1-1,TRBV19,12,CAIGQGAGEAFF
TRBJ2-7,TRBV28,16,CASSFPGGLAGGEQYF
TRBJ1-2,TRBV10-3,13,CAISEVEGVGYTF
TRBJ2-1,TRBV9,16,CASSVDLAGVYNEQFF
TRBJ2-1,TRBV2,12,CASRGTSGLQFF
TRBJ2-7,TRBV11-2,13,CASSLENRREQYF
TRBJ2-3,TRBV6-5,15,CASSYFAGVSDTQYF
TRBJ2-3,TRBV30,12,CAWSPSINTQYF
TRBJ2-7,TRBV27,14,CAPYKDRFTYEQYF
TRBJ2-7,TRBV29-1,13,CSVPGTSTYEQYF
TRBJ2-2,TRBV27,15,CASHSWRAGAAELFF
TRBJ2-7,TRBV11-2,13,CASSLSPAYEQYF
TRBJ1-5,TRBV6-1,16,CASSESDRGSNQPQHF
TRBJ2-1,TRBV10-1,17,CASSAQTSGRGENEQFF
TRBJ2-3,TRBV5-1,18,CASSLTRPLAGGIYTQYF
TRBJ2-7,TRBV11-2,15,CASSLQLGGWDEQYF
TRBJ2-1,TRBV25-1,17,CASSDQTGRGAYNEQFF
TRBJ2-1,TRBV4-1,12,CASSQAGGGQFF
TRBJ2-5,TRBV27,15,CASSSGTSVWETQYF
TRBJ2-1,TRBV10-2,13,CASSEGRGGEQFF